What follows are 5 T cell receptor beta chains derived from one specimen sequenced in a study of memory CD8 T cells in hepatitis C reinfection (dated by TCRdb to 2016 to 2017). The method behind the library was the immunoSEQ multiplex PCR assay. The clones in this table, taken by TCRdb from immuneACCESS, are in-frame only. Not every clone is retained; where verified, under half of the shortfall comes from an unresolved V gene, and the cause of the rest is unknown. The sample profile shows over 50,000 clones; around 92% of them were found once. The ten largest clones represent about 1% of the sample. The meaning of the sample's time point label: pre-reinfection, 55 to 20 weeks before reinfection detection. TCR sequencing was performed on the sorted cells directly ex vivo, without any in vitro expansion beforehand. Source material: naive CD8+ T cells sorted from blood. The cell subset or site label on this specimen signifies: total naive CD8+CD45RO- T cells. Source of these receptors: a man aged 18 to 30 with hepatitis C virus infection.

The chain is built from TRBV2 and TRBJ2-4, with 10 nucleotides matching TRBD1. The V gene end was trimmed by 7 bases and the J gene end by 5 bases; junction bases not matched to a gene: 5. This CDR3 has 14 amino acids. The germline V gene has CDR1 SNHLY and CDR2 FYNNEI. CDR3 loop: CASNHGTGENIQYF. The CDR3 DNA follows: TGTGCCAGCAATCACGGGACAGGGGAAAACATTCAGTACTTC.

V usage is TRBV30 and J usage is TRBJ1-1; D remains unclear. The CDR3 contains 15 residues. V lost 7 bases to trimming and J lost 3 bases, with 21 bases between them. Germline V gene data show CDR1 as GTSNPN and CDR2 as SVGIG (reference sequence). CDR3 nucleotides: TGTGCCTCAATTCCTCCCGGGGTAACGGACACTGAAGCTTTCTTT. Its translation is CASIPPGVTDTEAFF.

The CDR3 sequence: CASSLMGGLSFF. CDR3 coding DNA: TGTGCCAGCAGCTTAATGGGGGGTTTGTCTTTCTTT. The V call is TRBV7-9, the J call TRBJ1-1; TRBD1 might be the D (5 bases). Germline values: CDR1 SEHNR, CDR2 FQNEAQ (reference sequence). V lost 2 bases to trimming and J lost 12 bases, with 13 bases between them. The CDR3 contains 12 residues.

The chain links TRBV9 to TRBJ1-5; 9 bases match TRBD1. CDR1 and CDR2 from the germline V gene are SGDLS and YYNGEE. J gave up 4 bases and V 4 bases, and 3 bases lay outside the gene matches. CDR3 length: 14 residues. The CDR3 DNA sequence: TGTGCCAGCAGCTCCGGACAGGGGAATCAGCCCCAGCATTTT. Amino acids: CASSSGQGNQPQHF.

The rearrangement uses TRBV10-3 and TRBJ2-7; D not resolved. The CDR3 spans 14 residues. Between the trimmed V and J ends, which lost 0 bases and 2 bases, there was a span of 8 bases. Germline CDR1 is ENHRY and CDR2 is SYGVKD. CDR3: CAISESAGAYEQYV. CDR3 bases: TGTGCCATCAGTGAGTCTGCAGGTGCCTACGAGCAGTACGTC.